This T cell receptor beta chain was sequenced in a study of monozygotic twins with inflammatory bowel disease. Broader study findings: By inverse Simpson index, TCRbeta diversity was lower in IBD patients than in healthy co-twins. IBD patients share fewer clonotypes with other people than healthy twins do, especially with disease activity.

TCRdb re-called the 5' RACE reads; one entry per CDR3 protein, DNA not given. This listing includes more than 300,000 distinct CDR3 sequences. To note about this clonotype: Its antigen is currently unknown.

This receptor was obtained from a human donor with ulcerative colitis or Crohn's disease, or a healthy co-twin of an affected twin (not recorded which). The source material was blood.

The CDR3 loop reads CATSDSLGAPTEYLYNEQFF. The chain combines TRBV24-1 with TRBJ2-1; the D gene TCRdb calls, TRBD2, cannot be checked with no DNA. In germline, CDR1 is KGHDR, CDR2 SFDVKD. The CDR3 length is 20 residues.